The 25 T cell receptor beta chains given below trace back to one sample, sequenced in a study of post-analysis software for immune sequencing data. Findings of the study overall: The study found TRBV5-6, TRBV5-1 and TRBV20-1 among 4 or 5 TRBV segments more frequent in patients than controls.

TCR beta libraries were prepared from cDNA with unique molecular identifiers. One entry per CDR3 protein, called by TCRdb with MiXCR from the PCR reads. The sample has 750,000 to 950,000 distinct CDR3 sequences, approximately 57% seen once. What these receptors recognize is not known. The sequenced sample consisted of blood. The receptors come from a girl aged 10 to 17 with multiple sclerosis.

This rearrangement joins TRBV5-1 to TRBJ2-5, with 9 bases lining up with TRBD2. This CDR3 has 15 residues. Trimming at V came to 0 bases and at J to 6 bases, leaving 6 bases not matched to a gene. Germline values: CDR1 SGHRS, CDR2 YFSETQ. For the CDR3, the DNA is TGCGCCAGCAGCTTGGAGGCGGGAGGGCCGAAGACCCAGTACTTC. Protein sequence: CASSLEAGGPKTQYF.

The rearrangement links TRBV7-9 to TRBJ2-3, with TRBD2 identical over 13 bases. The V gene's germline CDR1 is SEHNR and CDR2 FQNEAQ (reference sequence). V dropped 2 bases and J dropped 8; count of bases not matched to a gene: 7. This CDR3 has 16 residues. DNA for the CDR3: TGTGCCAGCAGCTTAACAACTAGCGGGGGGGCCTCTACGCAGTATTTT. This translates into CASSLTTSGGASTQYF.

The rearrangement uses TRBV7-9 and TRBJ2-4; D remains unclear. CDR1 is SEHNR, CDR2 FQNEAQ, per germline (reference sequence). V lost 0 bases to trimming and J lost 0 bases, with 6 bases between them. There are 15 residues in the CDR3. CDR3 residues: CASSLAGVAKNIQYF. DNA of the CDR3: TGTGCCAGCAGCTTAGCGGGCGTAGCCAAAAACATTCAGTACTTC. The variable domain in full, with the rest retrieved from reference TRBV7-9 and TRBJ2-4, is DTGVSQNPRHKITKRGQNVTFRCDPISEHNRLYWYRQTLGQGPEFLTYFQNEAQLEKSRLLSDRFSAERPKGSFSTLEIQRTEQGDSAMYLCASSLAGVAKNIQYFGAGTRLSVL.

The chain couples TRBV6-5 to TRBJ2-7, with 7 bases lining up with TRBD1. Germline V CDR1 and CDR2: MNHEY, SVGAGI. V trimming: 2 bases; J trimming: 3 bases; junction bases outside the gene matches: 10. The CDR3 consists of 16 residues. The CDR3: CASSYILQGGGYEQYF. In DNA, the CDR3 is TGTGCCAGCAGTTACATTTTACAAGGGGGCGGCTACGAGCAGTACTTC.

The genes are TRBV24-1 and TRBJ2-3; D perhaps matches TRBD2 (7 bases). Germline CDR1 KGHDR, CDR2 SFDVKD. V was pared by 6 bases and J by 0 bases, with 12 bases between. The CDR3 spans 15 residues. The CDR3 DNA reads as TGTGCCACCAGTTCTGGCGGGGGCAGCACAGATACGCAGTATTTT. This translates into CATSSGGGSTDTQYF.

The table lists this clonotype with a few counts. In DNA, the CDR3 is TGTGCCAGCAGCTCAGGGGGACTAGCGTTTCAAGAGACCCAGTACTTC. The encoded protein is CASSSGGLAFQETQYF. The gene calls are TRBV7-7 and TRBJ2-5; 10 bases line up with TRBD2. The germline V gene encodes CDR1 SSHAT and CDR2 FNYEAQ (reference sequence). With 4 bases clipped from V and 2 bases from J, the junction kept 7 bases outside the gene matches. CDR3 length: 16 residues.

The chain links TRBV6-6 to TRBJ1-2; 8 bases are a match to TRBD1. The trim removed 6 bases at V and 4 bases at J, leaving 4 bases unmatched. The germline CDR1 and CDR2 sequences are MNHNY and SVGAGI (reference sequence). CDR3 length equals 13 residues. CDR3 coding DNA: TGTGCCAGCAGGCCGGGACAGGTCTATGGCTACACCTTC. This gives the protein CASRPGQVYGYTF.

This chain joins TRBV10-3 and TRBJ2-1; 12 bases agree with TRBD2. Germline V gives CDR1 ENHRY, CDR2 SYGVKD. V gave up 7 bases and J gave up 7 bases; unmatched junction bases: 2. The CDR3 has 13 residues. The CDR3 DNA reads TGTGCCATCAAAGGGACTAGCGGGAATGAGCAGTTCTTC. This translates into CAIKGTSGNEQFF.

This clonotype has a handful of counts. The chain uses TRBV14 and TRBJ1-1, with TRBD1 matching 7 bases. After removal of 4 bases from V and 1 base from J, the junction contained 6 bases not matched to a gene. The CDR3 totals 15 residues. In germline, CDR1 is SGHDN, CDR2 FVKESK. The CDR3 DNA is TGTGCCAGCAGCCCAATCAGGGGGAGGAACACTGAAGCTTTCTTT. Translating gives CASSPIRGRNTEAFF.

The sample holds many counts of this clonotype. The junction shows a germline mismatch at one end, possibly a read error. The genes are TRBV5-1 and TRBJ2-5; no clear D gene. The CDR3 has 11 amino acids. The germline gives CDR1 SGHRS, CDR2 YFSETQ. CDR3 sequence: CASSREETQYF. The CDR3 nucleotides read TGTGCCAGCTCTCGCGAAGAGACCCAGTACTTC.

The chain combines TRBV10-3 with TRBJ2-7, with 7 bases that match TRBD2. The V segment lost 0 bases and the J segment 0 bases; nucleotides outside the gene matches: 8. The CDR3 sequence is 17 residues long. Germline CDR1 is ENHRY and CDR2 is SYGVKD. The CDR3 nucleotides read TGTGCCATCAGTGAGTCGGCTAGCGGTTACCCCTCCTACGAGCAGTACTTC. Translated: CAISESASGYPSYEQYF.

This clonotype was seen only once. The chain combines TRBV11-1 with TRBJ1-1; tentative D call: TRBD1 (5 bases). CDR3 length equals 12 residues. Germline CDR1 SGHAT, CDR2 FQDESV (reference sequence). The V and J ends lost 11 bases and 1 base respectively, with 11 bases between them. CDR3 DNA sequence: TGTGCCGCGGGACTCCAGAACACTGAAGCTTTCTTT. Translating it yields CAAGLQNTEAFF. Based on the CDR3 plus reference TRBV11-1 and TRBJ1-1, the full variable domain is EAEVAQSPRYKITEKSQAVAFWCDPISGHATLYWYRQILGQGPELLVQFQDESVVDDSQLPKDRFSAERLKGVDSTLKIQPAELGDSAMYLCAAGLQNTEAFFGQGTRLTVV.

The CDR3 sequence: CASSLTGTVSEQYF. For the CDR3, the DNA is TGTGCCAGCAGCTTAACTGGGACAGTATCCGAGCAGTACTTC. The chain carries TRBV7-9 and TRBJ2-7; 7 nucleotides line up with TRBD1. The germline V gene encodes CDR1 SEHNR and CDR2 FQNEAQ (reference sequence). V lost 2 bases to trimming and J lost 6 bases; unmatched junction nucleotides: 7. The CDR3 covers 14 residues.

The chain uses TRBV27 and TRBJ2-7; D uncertain. From germline, CDR1 is MNHEY and CDR2 SMNVEV (reference sequence). The CDR3 covers 14 residues. Trimming removed 0 bases at V and 5 bases at J, with 11 bases between. This CDR3 reads CASSLSVRVDEQYF. CDR3 nucleotides: TGTGCCAGCAGTTTATCCGTCAGAGTAGACGAGCAGTACTTC.

This clonotype showed up just a few times. The chain recombines TRBV12-3 or TRBV12-4 with TRBJ2-5; 7 bases align to TRBD1. The trim removed 5 bases at V and 4 bases at J, leaving 19 bases unmatched. CDR3 length: 18 amino acids. CDR3: CASSQYSVTGFWGETQYF. The DNA of the CDR3 is TGTGCCAGCAGTCAATACTCGGTGACAGGGTTTTGGGGAGAGACCCAGTACTTC.

The chain combines TRBV12-3 or TRBV12-4 with TRBJ2-1, with D maybe TRBD2 (6 bases). The CDR3 is 14 amino acids. The V end was cut by 5 bases, the J end by 8 bases, with 16 bases between. The chain's CDR3 is CASSHGGTGDEQFF. CDR3 DNA: TGTGCCAGCAGTCATGGCGGGACCGGTGATGAGCAGTTCTTC.

The CDR3: CASSLGGSGRSPLHF. CDR3 DNA sequence: TGCGCCAGCAGCTTGGGGGGGAGTGGACGTTCACCCCTCCACTTT. The rearrangement joins TRBV5-1 to TRBJ1-6; TRBD1 is a possible D gene (5 bases). V lost 0 bases, J lost 9 bases, and 13 bases lay in between. CDR3 size: 15 residues. From germline, CDR1 is SGHRS and CDR2 YFSETQ.

This chain joins TRBV15 and TRBJ2-5; TRBD1 agrees at 7 bases. Germline CDR1 is LNHNV and CDR2 is YYDKDF (reference sequence). V dropped 3 bases and J dropped 0; count of bases not matched to a gene: 7. The CDR3 length is 16 residues. The CDR3 DNA follows: TGTGCCACCAGCAGCCACAGGGGCGGGTACCAAGAGACCCAGTACTTC. Translation gives CATSSHRGGYQETQYF.

This clonotype was recorded once. The gene calls are TRBV7-2 and TRBJ1-5; D is possibly TRBD1 (5 bases). The CDR3 runs 16 residues. V was shortened by 1 base and J by 2 bases, with 12 bases between the two germline ends. Germline loops: CDR1 SGHTA, CDR2 FQGNSA. CDR3: CASSLEGSSGNQPQHF. CDR3 DNA sequence: TGTGCCAGCAGCTTAGAGGGGTCATCTGGCAATCAGCCCCAGCATTTT.

The V gene is TRBV20-1, the J gene TRBJ2-7, with D maybe TRBD1 (6 bases). V dropped 4 bases and J dropped 3 bases, with 16 bases sitting between them. The CDR3 is 14 amino acids. CDR1 is DFQATT and CDR2 is SNEGSKA in the germline V gene (reference sequence). CDR3 DNA: TGCAGTGCTACAGTGGGACATAATAACTACGAGCAGTACTTC. Its protein product is CSATVGHNNYEQYF.

This clonotype has more than one count but fewer than ten. The V and J genes are TRBV20-1 and TRBJ2-2; D perhaps matches TRBD2 (6 bases). The germline CDR1 and CDR2 sequences are DFQATT and SNEGSKA (reference sequence). Trimming took off 0 bases at V and 5 bases at J, with 7 bases between the two ends. The length of the CDR3 is 13 residues. The CDR3: CSARDAGTGELFF. The CDR3 nucleotides read TGCAGTGCTAGAGACGCGGGGACCGGGGAGCTGTTTTTT.

J is TRBJ2-1 and V is TRBV11-2; D is perhaps TRBD2 (6 bases). CDR1 and CDR2 from the germline V gene are SGHAT and FQNNGV. V was clipped by 3 bases and J by 9 bases, with 12 bases between them. The CDR3 is made up of 13 amino acids. For the CDR3, the DNA is TGTGCCAGCAGCTTCCGGCTGGGGGGTGAGCAGTTCTTC. It translates to CASSFRLGGEQFF.

The chain couples TRBV20-1 to TRBJ2-6; D may be TRBD1 (5 bases). The CDR3 is 20 residues long. Germline CDR1 is DFQATT and CDR2 is SNEGSKA (reference sequence). Deletions cut 3 bases from V and 0 bases from J, with 24 bases between. The CDR3 DNA follows: TGCAGTGCTAGGAACTCGTACAGGTCAGAGGAACCCTCTGGGGCCAACGTCCTGACTTTC. The encoded protein is CSARNSYRSEEPSGANVLTF.

The chain joins TRBV20-1 to TRBJ2-5; 9 nucleotides agree with TRBD2. Trimming took 0 bases from V and 7 from J; bases not matched to a gene: 9. This CDR3 is 15 amino acids long. The germline V gene has CDR1 DFQATT and CDR2 SNEGSKA (reference sequence). The chain's CDR3 is CSAREVAGATGTQYF. In DNA, the CDR3 is TGCAGTGCTAGAGAGGTAGCGGGGGCTACCGGGACCCAGTACTTC.

V usage is TRBV20-1 and J usage is TRBJ2-1, with 10 nucleotides matching TRBD2. The trim removed 2 bases at V and 3 bases at J, leaving 10 bases unmatched. The germline V gene has CDR1 DFQATT and CDR2 SNEGSKA (reference sequence). CDR3 length: 17 residues. The CDR3 spells CSARTSGVVRVYNEQFF. The CDR3 DNA sequence: TGCAGTGCTAGAACTAGCGGGGTAGTCCGCGTCTACAATGAGCAGTTCTTC.